The entry below describes one T cell receptor beta chain. This specimen belongs to a study of shared clonotypes between healthy human individuals. Genomic DNA of every subset was divided equally among multiple immunoSEQ plates. Sequencing was performed with immunoSEQ multiplex PCR; in TCRdb, only in-frame clones are kept and a portion is missing. This repertoire shows fewer than 1.6 million clones, 98% found once; its top ten account for 0.36%. Losses at the gene ends were 2 bases for V and 7 bases for J; bases not matched to a gene: 4. Germline assignment: CDR1 ENHRY and CDR2 SYGVKD. The CDR3 has 16 residues.

Sequencing was done on a sample of naive CD4+ T cells sorted from blood. Regarding subset: CD45RA+ positively selected. The rearrangement joins TRBV10-3 to TRBJ2-1; the match to TRBD2 covers 14 bases. This clonotype was obtained from a man aged 25-45 years in good health. CDR3 sequence: CAISEGLAGGENEQFF. The DNA for the CDR3 is TGTGCCATCAGTGAGGGACTAGCGGGAGGAGAAAATGAGCAGTTCTTC.